These 18 T cell receptor beta chains were all obtained from the same sample, sequenced in a study of OX40 agonist ivuxolimab in advanced cancers. The assay was immunoSEQ multiplex PCR, and TCRdb's table has in-frame clones only and misses some. This table holds some 70,000 clones, roughly 80% found once. Sequences were derived from CD4+ or CD8+ T cells sorted from blood, sampled in a trial of the OX40 agonist ivuxolimab. Receptors originate from an adult with an advanced solid tumor such as melanoma, head and neck, liver or kidney cancer.

This rearrangement joins TRBV5-1 to TRBJ2-3, with 9 nucleotides matching TRBD1. CDR1 and CDR2 from the germline V gene are SGHRS and YFSETQ. The CDR3 has 15 residues. The trim removed 4 bases at V and 8 bases at J, leaving 11 bases unmatched. The DNA of the CDR3 is TGCGCCAGCAGCCCCCGACAGGGGGGGGACGCTACGCAGTATTTT. Translated, it gives CASSPRQGGDATQYF.

The genes are TRBV5-4 and TRBJ2-5, with 9 bases that match TRBD2. Germline V gene sequence: CDR1 SGHNT, CDR2 YYREEE (reference sequence). V shed 2 bases, J shed 4 bases, and the junction held 9 bases outside the gene matches. This CDR3 is 16 amino acids long. CDR3 region: CASSFTSGRTLETQYF. The CDR3 coding sequence is TGTGCCAGCAGCTTCACCAGCGGGAGGACATTAGAGACCCAGTACTTC.

This clone showed up just once. The rearrangement links TRBV7-8 to TRBJ2-2; TRBD2 matches 7 bases. The CDR3 runs 18 residues. Losses at the gene ends were 0 bases for V and 2 bases for J; bases not matched to a gene: 9. Germline V gives CDR1 SGHVS, CDR2 FQNEAQ. The CDR3 spells CASSLAFRLADNTGELFF. The CDR3 coding sequence is TGTGCCAGCAGCTTAGCGTTCCGGCTAGCGGACAACACCGGGGAGCTGTTTTTT.

V gene TRBV30 combines with J gene TRBJ2-6, with TRBD1 matching over 9 bases. The length of the CDR3 is 15 residues. From germline, CDR1 is GTSNPN and CDR2 SVGIG (reference sequence). V shed 4 bases and J 11 bases; nucleotides not matched to a gene: 12. CDR3 in amino acids: CAWNPGQGGWHVLTF. In nucleotides, the CDR3 is TGTGCCTGGAATCCGGGACAGGGAGGCTGGCACGTCCTGACTTTC.

The chain employs TRBV6-1 and TRBJ1-2; TRBD1 aligns across 7 bases. With V trimmed by 6 bases and J by 2 bases, 3 bases remained unmatched. CDR3 length equals 13 residues. Germline CDR1 MNHNS, CDR2 SASEGT. The CDR3 region has the DNA TGTGCCAGCAGCCTAGGGGGCAACTATGGCTACACCTTC. This gives the protein CASSLGGNYGYTF.

The table lists this clone with a few counts. The chain is built from TRBV30 and TRBJ1-1; D possibly corresponds to TRBD1 (6 bases). The CDR3 runs 12 residues. Germline CDR1 is GTSNPN and CDR2 is SVGIG (reference sequence). Between the trimmed V and J ends, which lost 5 bases and 5 bases, there was a span of 12 bases. The CDR3 protein is CAWGGWGTEAFF. As DNA, the CDR3 is TGTGCCTGGGGGGGCTGGGGGACTGAAGCTTTCTTT.

This chain connects TRBV9 to TRBJ1-5; D gene ambiguous. Germline CDR1 is SGDLS and CDR2 is YYNGEE. Trimming took 3 bases from V and 4 from J, leaving 14 bases between them. This CDR3 contains 15 residues. The chain's CDR3 is CASSAAPGSNQPQHF. The CDR3 nucleotides are TGTGCCAGCAGCGCGGCACCGGGTTCAAATCAGCCCCAGCATTTT.

V usage is TRBV16 and J usage is TRBJ2-7; TRBD1 agrees at 8 bases. The CDR3 sequence is 17 residues long. The J segment lost 0 bases and the V segment lost 3 bases, leaving 10 bases of the junction unmatched. Per germline, CDR1 KGHSY and CDR2 FQNENV. CDR3 loop: CASSHFGQGDSSYEQYF. The DNA for the CDR3 is TGTGCCAGCAGCCATTTTGGACAGGGAGATAGCTCCTACGAGCAGTACTTC.

The V call is TRBV2, the J call TRBJ1-4, with 9 bases that match TRBD1. Germline-derived CDR1 and CDR2 are SNHLY and FYNNEI. V lost 11 bases to trimming and J lost 7 bases; unmatched junction nucleotides: 20. This CDR3 spans 17 amino acids. CDR3 sequence: CAWGVQGATLVREKLFF. CDR3 sequence (DNA): TGTGCCTGGGGGGTACAGGGGGCAACGCTGGTACGTGAAAAACTGTTTTTT. Variable domain in full (rest from reference TRBV2 and TRBJ1-4): EPEVTQTPSHQVTQMGQEVILRCVPISNHLYFYWYRQILGQKVEFLVSFYNNEISEKSEIFDDQFSVERPDGSNFTLKIRSTKLEDSAMYFCAWGVQGATLVREKLFFGSGTQLSVL.

CDR3 amino acids: CASSLAGTGGHYEQYF. In nucleotides, the CDR3 is TGCGCCAGCAGCTTGGCCGGGACAGGGGGACACTACGAGCAGTACTTC. The chain carries TRBV5-1 and TRBJ2-5; 11 bases map to TRBD1. The J call may be in error: the DNA end matches TRBJ2-7 better. This CDR3 contains 16 residues. The germline gives CDR1 SGHRS, CDR2 YFSETQ.

The genes are TRBV11-3 and TRBJ2-1, with D possibly being TRBD1 or TRBD2 (5 bases each). The CDR3 is 16 amino acids. In germline, CDR1 is SGHNT, CDR2 YENEEA. Trimming shortened V by 4 bases and J by 2 bases, and 15 bases separated the two germline ends. In DNA form, the CDR3 reads TGTGCCAGCAGCTCCCTGGGTTGGGGACCCTACAATGAGCAGTTCTTC. Translated: CASSSLGWGPYNEQFF.

CDR3 loop: CASSRTGGDYGYTF. CDR3 nucleotides: TGTGCCAGCTCACGGACAGGGGGCGACTATGGCTACACCTTC. The chain joins TRBV18 to TRBJ1-2, with 11 bases identical to TRBD1. This CDR3 is built from 14 residues. Germline V gene data show CDR1 as KGHSH and CDR2 as LQKENI. The junction had 1 base not matched to a gene; V was cut back by 4 bases and J by 3 bases.

This clone was seen a few times. V usage is TRBV19 and J usage is TRBJ2-1; D gene uncertain. Germline loops: CDR1 LNHDA, CDR2 SQIVND (reference sequence). V was pared by 5 bases and J by 12 bases, with 11 bases between. The CDR3 runs 11 residues. This CDR3 reads CASSGPRGQFF. CDR3 coding DNA: TGTGCCAGTAGTGGCCCCAGAGGGCAGTTCTTC.

The chain links TRBV6-1 to TRBJ2-2; maybe TRBD2 (6 bases). The CDR3 has 14 amino acids. The germline CDR1 and CDR2 sequences are MNHNS and SASEGT. Deletions cut 8 bases from V and 2 bases from J, with 12 bases between. The CDR3 DNA follows: TGTGCCAGCTTACGGGGGATTAACACCGGGGAGCTGTTTTTT. Translation gives CASLRGINTGELFF.

The V call is TRBV18, the J call TRBJ1-6; 8 nucleotides agree with TRBD1. J lost 7 bases, V lost 2 bases, and 4 bases had no gene match. The germline V gene encodes CDR1 KGHSH and CDR2 LQKENI. The CDR3 consists of 15 residues. The CDR3 DNA is TGTGCCAGCTCACCAGAGACAGGGGAAAATTCACCCCTCCACTTT. Its protein product is CASSPETGENSPLHF.

This clone was counted a few times. CDR3 sequence (DNA): TGTGCCAGCAGCCCAAGGACAGGGAAGGGCGAAAAACTGTTTTTT. It specifies CASSPRTGKGEKLFF. The chain combines TRBV7-9 with TRBJ1-4; 8 bases agree with TRBD1. CDR3 size: 15 residues. V lost 5 bases and J lost 8; bases outside the gene matches: 10. Looked up from germline, CDR1 is SEHNR and CDR2 is FQNEAQ (reference sequence).

The rearrangement uses TRBV5-1 and TRBJ1-4; no clear D gene. V was pared by 4 bases and J by 7 bases, with 17 bases between. This CDR3 has 15 amino acids. Germline lookup yields CDR1 SGHRS and CDR2 YFSETQ. The CDR3 is CASSPEPGGGEKLFF. DNA for the CDR3: TGCGCCAGCAGCCCCGAACCGGGTGGAGGTGAAAAACTGTTTTTT.

CDR3 sequence (DNA): TGCAGCGACCTTTCGACAGGGGGTTTGCGAGCTTTCTTT. This translates into CSDLSTGGLRAFF. This rearrangement joins TRBV29-1 to TRBJ1-1, with 9 bases aligning to TRBD1. Losses at the gene ends were 7 bases for V and 10 bases for J; bases not matched to a gene: 13. The CDR3 runs 13 residues. Germline V gives CDR1 SQVTM, CDR2 ANQGSEA.